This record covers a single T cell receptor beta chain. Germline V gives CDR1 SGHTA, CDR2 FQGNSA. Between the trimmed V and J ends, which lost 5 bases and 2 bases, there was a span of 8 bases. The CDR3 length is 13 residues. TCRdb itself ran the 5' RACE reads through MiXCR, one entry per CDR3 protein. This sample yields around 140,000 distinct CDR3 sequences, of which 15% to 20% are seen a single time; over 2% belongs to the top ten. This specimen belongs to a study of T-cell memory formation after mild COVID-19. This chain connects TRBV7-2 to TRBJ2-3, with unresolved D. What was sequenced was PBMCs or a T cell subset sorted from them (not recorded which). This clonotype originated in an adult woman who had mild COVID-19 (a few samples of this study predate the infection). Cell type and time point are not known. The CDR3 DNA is TGTGCCAGCAGCGCCCGTTACACAGATACGCAGTATTTT. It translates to CASSARYTDTQYF.